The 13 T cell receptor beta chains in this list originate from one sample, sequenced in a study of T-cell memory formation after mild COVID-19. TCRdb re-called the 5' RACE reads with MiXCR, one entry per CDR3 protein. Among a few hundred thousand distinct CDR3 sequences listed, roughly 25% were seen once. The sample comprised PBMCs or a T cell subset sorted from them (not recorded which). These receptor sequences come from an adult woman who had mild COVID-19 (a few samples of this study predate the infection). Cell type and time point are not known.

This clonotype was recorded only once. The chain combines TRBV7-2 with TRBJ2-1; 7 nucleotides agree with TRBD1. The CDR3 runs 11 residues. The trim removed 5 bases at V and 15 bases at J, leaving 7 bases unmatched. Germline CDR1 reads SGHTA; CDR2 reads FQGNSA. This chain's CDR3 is CASSPDRALFF. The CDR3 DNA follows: TGTGCCAGCAGCCCAGACAGGGCGCTGTTCTTC.

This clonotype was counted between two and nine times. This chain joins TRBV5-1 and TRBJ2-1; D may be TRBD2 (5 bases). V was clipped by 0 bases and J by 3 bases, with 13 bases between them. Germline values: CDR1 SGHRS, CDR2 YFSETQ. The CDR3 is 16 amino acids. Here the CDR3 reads CASSLAHGIIYNEQFF. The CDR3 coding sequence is TGCGCCAGCAGCTTGGCCCACGGGATCATCTACAATGAGCAGTTCTTC. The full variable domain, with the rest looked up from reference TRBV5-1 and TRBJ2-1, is KAGVTQTPRYLIKTRGQQVTLSCSPISGHRSVSWYQQTPGQGLQFLFEYFSETQRNKGNFPGRFSGRQFSNSRSEMNVSTLELGDSALYLCASSLAHGIIYNEQFFGPGTRLTVL.

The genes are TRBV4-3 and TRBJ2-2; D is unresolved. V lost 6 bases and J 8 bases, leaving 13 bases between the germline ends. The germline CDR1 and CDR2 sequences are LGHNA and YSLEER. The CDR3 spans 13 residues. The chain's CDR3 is CASRDDRGGELFF. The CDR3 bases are TGCGCCAGCAGGGATGACCGTGGAGGGGAGCTGTTTTTT.

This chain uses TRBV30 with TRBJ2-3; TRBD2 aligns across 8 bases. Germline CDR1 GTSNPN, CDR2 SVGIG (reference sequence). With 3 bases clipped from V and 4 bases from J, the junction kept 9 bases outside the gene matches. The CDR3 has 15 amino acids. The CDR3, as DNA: TGTGCCTGGAGCCCCTCGGGGGGGCTCGCAGATACGCAGTATTTT. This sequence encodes CAWSPSGGLADTQYF. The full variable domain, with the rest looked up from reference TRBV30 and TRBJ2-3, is SQTIHQWPATLVQPVGSPLSLECTVEGTSNPNLYWYRQAAGRGLQLLFYSVGIGQISSEVPQNLSASRPQDRQFILSSKKLLLSDSGFYLCAWSPSGGLADTQYFGPGTRLTVL.

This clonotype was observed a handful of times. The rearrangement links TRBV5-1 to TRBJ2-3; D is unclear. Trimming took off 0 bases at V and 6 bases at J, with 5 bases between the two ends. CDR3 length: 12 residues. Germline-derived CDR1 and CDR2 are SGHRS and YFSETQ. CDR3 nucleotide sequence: TGCGCCAGCAGCTTGGATAAGGATACGCAGTATTTT. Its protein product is CASSLDKDTQYF.

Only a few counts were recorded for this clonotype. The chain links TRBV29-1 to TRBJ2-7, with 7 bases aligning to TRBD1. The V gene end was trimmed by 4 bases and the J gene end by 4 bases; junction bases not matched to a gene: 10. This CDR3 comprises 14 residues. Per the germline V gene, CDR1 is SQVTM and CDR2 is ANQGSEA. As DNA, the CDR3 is TGCAGCGTTGTAGGGGCAGGGGGTGGTTACGAGCAGTACTTC. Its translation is CSVVGAGGGYEQYF.

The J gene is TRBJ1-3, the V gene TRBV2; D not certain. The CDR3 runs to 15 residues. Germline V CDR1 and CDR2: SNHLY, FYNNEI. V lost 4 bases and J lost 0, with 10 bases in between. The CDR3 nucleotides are TGTGCCAGCAGTGGTATAGTTCTCTCTGGAAACACCATATATTTT. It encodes CASSGIVLSGNTIYF.

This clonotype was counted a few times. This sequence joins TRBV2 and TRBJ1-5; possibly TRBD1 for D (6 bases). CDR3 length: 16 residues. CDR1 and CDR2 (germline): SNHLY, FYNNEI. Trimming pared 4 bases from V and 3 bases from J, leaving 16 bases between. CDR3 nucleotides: TGTGCCAGCAGTGTTCTCAGGGGAGGTGTCAATCAGCCCCAGCATTTT. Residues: CASSVLRGGVNQPQHF.

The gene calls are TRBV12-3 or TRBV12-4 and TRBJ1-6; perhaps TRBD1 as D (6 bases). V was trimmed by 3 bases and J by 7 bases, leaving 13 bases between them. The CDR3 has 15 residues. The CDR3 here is CASSLGGGSNSPLHF. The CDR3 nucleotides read TGTGCCAGCAGTTTGGGTGGGGGCTCGAATTCACCCCTCCACTTT.

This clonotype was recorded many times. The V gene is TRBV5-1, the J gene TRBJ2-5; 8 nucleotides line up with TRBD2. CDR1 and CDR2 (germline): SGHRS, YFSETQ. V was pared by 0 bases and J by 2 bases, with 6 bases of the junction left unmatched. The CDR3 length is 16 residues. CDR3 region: CASSLDGTRVQETQYF. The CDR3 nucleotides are TGCGCCAGCAGCTTGGATGGGACTAGGGTTCAAGAGACCCAGTACTTC.

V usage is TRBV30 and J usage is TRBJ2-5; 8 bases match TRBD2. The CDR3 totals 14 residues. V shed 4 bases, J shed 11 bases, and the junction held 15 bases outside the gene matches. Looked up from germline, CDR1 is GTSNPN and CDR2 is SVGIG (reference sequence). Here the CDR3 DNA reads TGTGCCTGGAATCCCTACATCGGCGGGGGGACGCAGTACTTC. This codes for CAWNPYIGGGTQYF.

CDR3 protein: CASRAPDGYEQYF. As DNA, the CDR3 is TGTGCCAGCAGGGCACCGGACGGCTACGAGCAGTACTTC. V gene TRBV2 combines with J gene TRBJ2-7; D unclear. The germline V and J ends were trimmed by 6 bases and 3 bases, with 12 bases remaining between them. The CDR3 sequence is 13 residues long. Germline values: CDR1 SNHLY, CDR2 FYNNEI.

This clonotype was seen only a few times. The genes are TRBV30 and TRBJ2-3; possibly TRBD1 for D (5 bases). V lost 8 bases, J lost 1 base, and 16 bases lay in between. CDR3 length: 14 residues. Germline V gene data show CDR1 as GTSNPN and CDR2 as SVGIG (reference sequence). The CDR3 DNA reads TGTGCCCTTGGGGCTGGAGTGGGCACAGATACGCAGTATTTT. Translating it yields CALGAGVGTDTQYF.